One and the same sample provided the 2 T cell receptor beta chains below, sequenced in a study of T-cell reconstitution after alpha-beta-depleted transplantation in children. Preparing the TCRbeta library involved the use of unique molecular identifiers. TCRdb re-called the PCR reads through MiXCR, storing one row per CDR3 protein. The repertoire holds about 540,000 distinct CDR3 sequences, with 18% as singletons. The specimen comprised PBMCs from the stem cell graft donor, sampled from the stem cell graft. These receptors originate from a human donor who donated a stem cell graft to a child with acute lymphoblastic leukemia.

This clonotype was found a few times. This chain links TRBV20-1 with TRBJ2-4; 7 nucleotides align to TRBD2. Germline lookup yields CDR1 DFQATT and CDR2 SNEGSKA (reference sequence). The V segment lost 0 bases and the J segment 6 bases; nucleotides outside the gene matches: 8. CDR3 length equals 15 residues. CDR3 loop: CSARDYPRGRNIQYF. The CDR3 nucleotides read TGCAGTGCTAGAGACTATCCCCGCGGGAGAAACATTCAGTACTTC.

The chain joins TRBV4-1 to TRBJ1-4; 9 bases are a match to TRBD1. V lost 6 bases to trimming and J lost 5 bases; unmatched junction nucleotides: 7. The CDR3 contains 15 residues. Germline values: CDR1 MGHRA, CDR2 YSYEKL. CDR3 sequence (DNA): TGCGCCAGCAGAAGCCACGGGACAGGGAATGAAAAACTGTTTTTT. Translating it yields CASRSHGTGNEKLFF.